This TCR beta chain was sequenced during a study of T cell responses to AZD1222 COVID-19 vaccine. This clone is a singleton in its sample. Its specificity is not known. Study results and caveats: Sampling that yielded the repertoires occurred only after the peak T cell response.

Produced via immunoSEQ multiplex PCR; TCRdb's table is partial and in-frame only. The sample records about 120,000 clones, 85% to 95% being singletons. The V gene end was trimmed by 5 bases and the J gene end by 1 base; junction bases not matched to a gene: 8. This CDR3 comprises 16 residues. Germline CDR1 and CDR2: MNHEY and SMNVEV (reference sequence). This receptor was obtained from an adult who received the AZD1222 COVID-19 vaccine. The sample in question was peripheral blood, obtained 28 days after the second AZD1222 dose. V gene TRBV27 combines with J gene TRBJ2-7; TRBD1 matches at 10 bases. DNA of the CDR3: TGTGCCAGCAGTCCGCTGGGACAGGGGCTATCCTACGAGCAGTACTTC. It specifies CASSPLGQGLSYEQYF.